This passage covers 18 T cell receptor beta chains from one sample sequenced in a study of CXCR3-negative and CXCR3-positive naive CD8 T cells. UMI-tagged TRB cDNA libraries were built via 5' RACE. Reprocessing the 5' RACE reads, TCRdb reports a single entry for every CDR3 protein and omits DNA. The repertoire shows 8,000 or so distinct CDR3 sequences; the top ten hold over 2%. The sequenced sample was naive CXCR3- CD8+ T cells from blood. Subset described: CD45RO-CCR7+CD27+CD95- naive CD8+ T cells lacking CXCR3 (TNR3-). The receptors here all came from a human donor in good health. Some clones in this sample may be carry-over from other donors' samples.

This rearrangement joins TRBV4-3 to TRBJ2-3. Germline V gene lookup returns CDR1 LGHNA and CDR2 YSLEER. The CDR3 length is 16 residues. CDR3 region: CASSQDQSRVTDTQYF.

The chain recombines TRBV6-6 with TRBJ2-7. CDR3 size: 14 residues. Germline V gene data show CDR1 as MNHNY and CDR2 as SVGAGI (reference sequence). CDR3 amino acids: CASSYSAGSYEQYF.

The chain recombines TRBV7-2 with TRBJ1-2; TCRdb calls TRBD1, which cannot be checked without DNA. The length of the CDR3 is 12 residues. Germline V lookup: CDR1 SGHTA, CDR2 FQGNSA. The CDR3 sequence is CASSSGVYGYTF.

V is TRBV6-5 and J is TRBJ2-7; TCRdb's D gene call, TRBD2, goes unchecked for lack of DNA. The CDR3 contains 17 residues. Germline V gene sequence: CDR1 MNHEY, CDR2 SVGAGI. This chain's CDR3 is CASSEAPPSGGFYEQYF.

The chain couples TRBV6-6 to TRBJ1-5. From germline, CDR1 is MNHNY and CDR2 SVGAGI (reference sequence). The CDR3 totals 13 residues. The chain's CDR3 is CASSYGFNQPQHF.

The chain carries TRBV21-1 and TRBJ2-7; TCRdb gives TRBD2 as the D gene, but with no DNA this cannot be confirmed. TRBV21-1 represents a pseudogene. This CDR3 has 15 amino acids. The CDR3 spells CASSKAQRDFYEQYF.

Measured by frequency, this clonotype is medium-sized. The chain has TRBV29-1 and TRBJ2-1; TCRdb outputs TRBD2, but without DNA this stays unchecked. The CDR3 covers 15 residues. The germline V gene encodes CDR1 SQVTM and CDR2 ANQGSEA. CDR3 loop: CSVESGLDSYNEQFF.

V is TRBV29-1 and J is TRBJ2-5; TCRdb proposes TRBD1, but this gene call is untestable without DNA. Looked up from germline, CDR1 is SQVTM and CDR2 is ANQGSEA. This CDR3 is built from 16 residues. The CDR3 sequence: CSVAGPGGAESETQYF.

V is TRBV9 and J is TRBJ2-7; TCRdb's assignment of TRBD1 cannot be checked, as there is no DNA. The CDR3 consists of 14 residues. Germline V gives CDR1 SGDLS, CDR2 YYNGEE. Here the CDR3 reads CASSAGTGVYEQYF.

This clonotype is medium-sized (0.01 to 0.1%) by frequency. V usage is TRBV29-1 and J usage is TRBJ2-7; TCRdb selects TRBD1, and the lack of DNA leaves this call unchecked. The CDR3 covers 14 residues. Germline V CDR1 and CDR2: SQVTM, ANQGSEA. The CDR3 protein is CSVGGRGGLYEQYF.

Measured by frequency, this clonotype is medium-sized (0.01 to 0.1%). The V call is TRBV10-2, the J call TRBJ2-1; checking the TCRdb D call of TRBD2 is not possible without DNA. Per the germline V gene, CDR1 is WSHSY and CDR2 is SAAADI. This CDR3 region has 16 residues. CDR3 protein: CASSDGPGLVSNEQFF.

This clonotype shows up as medium-sized by frequency. The chain combines TRBV7-2 with TRBJ2-1. The CDR3 totals 15 residues. Germline values: CDR1 SGHTA, CDR2 FQGNSA. This CDR3 is CASSLGGDSYNEQFF.

Its frequency marks this clonotype as medium-sized. The chain joins TRBV12-3 or TRBV12-4 to TRBJ2-3; lacking DNA, the TRBD2 call made by TCRdb goes unchecked. The CDR3 contains 17 residues. CDR3 residues: CATMVDGTELPTDTQYF.

This chain joins TRBV28 and TRBJ2-1; without DNA, the TCRdb call of TRBD1 cannot be checked. In germline, CDR1 is MDHEN, CDR2 SYDVKM. The CDR3 runs to 14 residues. CDR3 protein: CASSLAPGDNEQFF.

The rearrangement joins TRBV15 to TRBJ1-1. Germline CDR1 is LNHNV and CDR2 is YYDKDF (reference sequence). The CDR3 runs to 14 residues. The CDR3 is CATSSRRENTEAFF.

This clonotype is called medium-sized based on its frequency. CDR3 residues: CAISDGLAGAMGETQYF. The chain is built from TRBV10-3 and TRBJ2-5; lacking DNA, the TRBD2 call made by TCRdb goes unchecked. CDR1 is ENHRY and CDR2 is SYGVKD in the germline V gene. This CDR3 region has 17 residues.

This clonotype ranks as medium-sized in terms of frequency. The rearrangement joins TRBV29-1 to TRBJ1-1. Germline assignment: CDR1 SQVTM and CDR2 ANQGSEA. The CDR3 covers 13 residues. CDR3 protein: CSVESSENTEAFF.

The rearrangement joins TRBV29-1 to TRBJ2-7; as DNA is missing, the TRBD1 call by TCRdb cannot be tested. The length of the CDR3 is 13 residues. CDR1 is SQVTM, CDR2 ANQGSEA, per germline. CDR3 protein: CVAGQGLSYEQYF.